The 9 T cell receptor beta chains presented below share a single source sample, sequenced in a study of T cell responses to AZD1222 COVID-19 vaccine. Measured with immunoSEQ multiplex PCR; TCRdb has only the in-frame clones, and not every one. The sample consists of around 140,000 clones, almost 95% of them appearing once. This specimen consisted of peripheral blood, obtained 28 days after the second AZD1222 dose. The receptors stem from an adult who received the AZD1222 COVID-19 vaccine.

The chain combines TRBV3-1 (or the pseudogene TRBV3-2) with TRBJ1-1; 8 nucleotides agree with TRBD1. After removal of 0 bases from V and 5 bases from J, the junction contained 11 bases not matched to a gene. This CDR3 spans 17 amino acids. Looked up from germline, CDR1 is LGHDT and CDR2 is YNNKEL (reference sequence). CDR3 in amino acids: CASSQDPRTGLRTEAFF. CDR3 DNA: TGTGCCAGCAGCCAAGATCCTCGGACAGGGTTGAGGACTGAAGCTTTCTTT.

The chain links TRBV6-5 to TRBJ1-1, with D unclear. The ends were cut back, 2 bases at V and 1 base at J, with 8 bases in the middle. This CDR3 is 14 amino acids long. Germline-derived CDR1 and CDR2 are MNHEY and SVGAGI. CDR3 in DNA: TGTGCCAGCAGTTACGGCAGGAAGAACACTGAAGCTTTCTTT. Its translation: CASSYGRKNTEAFF.

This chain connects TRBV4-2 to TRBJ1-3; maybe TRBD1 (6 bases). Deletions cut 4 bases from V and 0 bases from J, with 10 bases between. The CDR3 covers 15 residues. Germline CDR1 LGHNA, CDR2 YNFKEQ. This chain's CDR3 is CASSPTGISGNTIYF. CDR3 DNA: TGTGCCAGCAGCCCAACAGGGATCTCTGGAAACACCATATATTTT.

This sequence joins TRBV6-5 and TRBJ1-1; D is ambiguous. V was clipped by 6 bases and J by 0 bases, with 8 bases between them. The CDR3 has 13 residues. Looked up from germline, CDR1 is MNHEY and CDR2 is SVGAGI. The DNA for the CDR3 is TGTGCCAGCAGAGGGAACATGAACACTGAAGCTTTCTTT. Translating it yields CASRGNMNTEAFF.

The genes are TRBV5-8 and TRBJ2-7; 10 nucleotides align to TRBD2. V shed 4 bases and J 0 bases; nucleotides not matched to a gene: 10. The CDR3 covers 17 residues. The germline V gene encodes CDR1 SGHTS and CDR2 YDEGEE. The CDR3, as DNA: TGTGCCAGCAGCCTCAGCTTCGGGACTAGCGTCTCCTACGAGCAGTACTTC. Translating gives CASSLSFGTSVSYEQYF.

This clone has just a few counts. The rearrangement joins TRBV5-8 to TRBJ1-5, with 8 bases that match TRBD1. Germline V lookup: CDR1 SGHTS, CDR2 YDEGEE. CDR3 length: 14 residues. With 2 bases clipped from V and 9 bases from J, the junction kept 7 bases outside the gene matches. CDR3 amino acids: CASSFGQGLRPQHF. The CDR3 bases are TGTGCCAGCAGCTTCGGACAGGGACTGAGGCCCCAGCATTTT.

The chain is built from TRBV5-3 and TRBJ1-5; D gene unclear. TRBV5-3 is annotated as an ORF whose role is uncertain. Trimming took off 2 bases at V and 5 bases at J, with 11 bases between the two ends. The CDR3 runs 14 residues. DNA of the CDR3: TGTGCCAGAAGCTTTAAAGAGGTGGATCAGCCCCAGCATTTT. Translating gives CARSFKEVDQPQHF.

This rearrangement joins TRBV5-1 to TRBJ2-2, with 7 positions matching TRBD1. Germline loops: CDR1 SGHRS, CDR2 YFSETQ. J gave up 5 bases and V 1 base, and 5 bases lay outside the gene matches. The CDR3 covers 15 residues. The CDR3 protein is CASSLTGVGTGELFF. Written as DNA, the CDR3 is TGCGCCAGCAGCTTGACAGGGGTGGGGACCGGGGAGCTGTTTTTT. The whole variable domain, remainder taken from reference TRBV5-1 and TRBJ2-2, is KAGVTQTPRYLIKTRGQQVTLSCSPISGHRSVSWYQQTPGQGLQFLFEYFSETQRNKGNFPGRFSGRQFSNSRSEMNVSTLELGDSALYLCASSLTGVGTGELFFGEGSRLTVL.

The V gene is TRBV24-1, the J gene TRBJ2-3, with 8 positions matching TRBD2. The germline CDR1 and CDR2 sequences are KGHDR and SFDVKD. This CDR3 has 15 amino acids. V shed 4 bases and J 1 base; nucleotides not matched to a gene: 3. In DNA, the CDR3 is TGTGCCACCAGTGAGACGGGAGGGCGCACAGATACGCAGTATTTT. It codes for CATSETGGRTDTQYF.